The next 31 T cell receptor beta chains were all read from a single sample in a study of prognosis after radiotherapy for stage I lung cancer. Two-round multiplex PCR amplified TCR beta CDR3 from genomic DNA. Specific primers for each TRBV and TRBJ gene were what first-round PCR used. MiXCR was run by TCRdb on the multiplex PCR reads, yielding one entry per CDR3 protein. The sample lists tens of thousands of distinct CDR3 sequences, about 25% seen once, with 7.5% in the top ten. The sample here was PBMCs, taken before or after stereotactic body radiation therapy (not recorded which). Receptor source: a donor of 50 years or more with non-small cell lung cancer.

This clonotype has ten or more counts. The chain is built from TRBV5-1 and TRBJ2-1, with D unresolved. Between the trimmed V and J ends, which lost 0 bases and 4 bases, there was a span of 8 bases. There are 14 residues in the CDR3. The germline V gene encodes CDR1 SGHRS and CDR2 YFSETQ. CDR3 sequence reads: CASSLAGVYNEQFF. The DNA for the CDR3 is TGCGCCAGCAGCTTGGCCGGTGTATACAATGAGCAGTTCTTC. The full variable domain, its missing parts supplied by reference TRBV5-1 and TRBJ2-1, is KAGVTQTPRYLIKTRGQQVTLSCSPISGHRSVSWYQQTPGQGLQFLFEYFSETQRNKGNFPGRFSGRQFSNSRSEMNVSTLELGDSALYLCASSLAGVYNEQFFGPGTRLTVL.

This clonotype was seen many times. This chain links TRBV5-1 with TRBJ1-1; 8 bases agree with TRBD1. With 4 bases clipped from V and 7 bases from J, the junction kept 3 bases outside the gene matches. This CDR3 contains 12 residues. Germline CDR1 is SGHRS and CDR2 is YFSETQ. CDR3 bases: TGCGCCAGCAGCGTCGGGACAGGTGAAGCTTTCTTT. It yields the protein CASSVGTGEAFF.

There are a few counts of this clonotype. A much bigger clone sits one base away, suggesting this may be a read error. The CDR3 bases are TGTGCCATCGGATACGGGACAAGGGTATACGAGCAGTACTTC. This sequence encodes CAIGYGTRVYEQYF. The chain uses TRBV10-3 and TRBJ2-7, with D perhaps matching TRBD1 (6 bases). The CDR3 totals 14 residues. Germline lookup yields CDR1 ENHRY and CDR2 SYGVKD. The V gene lost 8 bases and the J gene lost 4 bases, with 18 bases spanning the gap.

This clonotype has ten or more counts. DNA for the CDR3: TGTGCCAGCAGCTTGCTAGGCGGGGGAGGTCCAGATACGCAGTATTTT. Protein sequence: CASSLLGGGGPDTQYF. The chain has TRBV11-3 and TRBJ2-3, with TRBD2 matching over 7 bases. V trimming: 3 bases; J trimming: 4 bases; junction bases outside the gene matches: 10. Germline V gene data show CDR1 as SGHNT and CDR2 as YENEEA. The CDR3 contains 16 residues.

With respect to this clonotype: A single base separates this from a much larger clone, so it may be a read error. The chain is built from TRBV11-1 and TRBJ2-6, with TRBD2 matching over 7 bases. The trim removed 3 bases at V and 6 bases at J, leaving 2 bases unmatched. The germline gives CDR1 SGHAT, CDR2 FQDESV (reference sequence). This CDR3 contains 14 residues. In DNA form, the CDR3 reads TGTGCCAGCAGCTTCGGGGGGATGGCCAACGTCCTGACTTTC. This gives the protein CASSFGGMANVLTF.

This clonotype was detected ten times or more. This chain links TRBV5-6 with TRBJ2-1, with 7 bases that match TRBD1. The length of the CDR3 is 12 residues. Germline lookup yields CDR1 SGHDT and CDR2 YYEEEE. J gave up 8 bases and V 5 bases, and 4 bases lay outside the gene matches. The CDR3 sequence: CASSRQGDEQFF. Here the CDR3 DNA reads TGTGCCAGCAGTAGACAGGGAGATGAGCAGTTCTTC.

This clonotype was detected ten times or more. The junction departs from the called germline gene at one end, perhaps through a read error. The chain has TRBV2 and TRBJ2-3; no clear D. Germline CDR1 SNHLY, CDR2 FYNNEI. The length of the CDR3 is 15 residues. The CDR3 nucleotides are TGTACCAGCAAGGACGCGTACTCTAGCACAGATACGCAGTATTTT. It translates to CTSKDAYSSTDTQYF.

Remarks on this clonotype: A read error is possible here, since a much larger clone lies one base away. The genes are TRBV5-5 and TRBJ2-2; D is uncertain. Trimming pared 4 bases from V and 7 bases from J, leaving 17 bases between. Germline CDR1 reads SGHKS; CDR2 reads YYEKEE (reference sequence). The CDR3 totals 15 residues. CDR3 loop: CASSAREVGNGELFF. The CDR3 coding sequence is TGTGCCAGCAGCGCTAGGGAAGTGGGCAACGGGGAGCTGTTTTTT.

In this sample, this clonotype turned up many times. CDR3 DNA sequence: TGCAGCGTTGAAAGGCAGGGTGGCAAAAACATTCAGTACTTC. This gives the protein CSVERQGGKNIQYF. The rearrangement joins TRBV29-1 to TRBJ2-4, with D possibly matching TRBD1 (5 bases). The CDR3 is made up of 14 amino acids. The V and J ends lost 2 bases and 3 bases respectively, with 11 bases between them. Germline V gene lookup returns CDR1 SQVTM and CDR2 ANQGSEA.

This clonotype was found many times. The chain couples TRBV12-3 or TRBV12-4 to TRBJ2-7; the D is unclear. The length of the CDR3 is 13 residues. V was trimmed by 2 bases and J by 2 bases, leaving 7 bases between them. CDR3 loop: CASSLKGAYEQYF. The CDR3 bases are TGTGCCAGCAGTTTAAAGGGTGCCTACGAGCAGTACTTC.

Turning to this clonotype: A read error likely explains this, since a far larger clone differs by one base. V usage is TRBV6-1 and J usage is TRBJ1-2; 7 bases match TRBD1. Germline V gene lookup returns CDR1 MNHNS and CDR2 SASEGT. The J segment lost 3 bases and the V segment lost 5 bases, leaving 12 bases of the junction unmatched. The CDR3 is 16 residues long. This CDR3 is CASSPSRGGGDYGYTF. The CDR3 region has the DNA TGTGCCAGCAGTCCGTCCCGGGGAGGGGGCGACTATGGCTACACCTTC.

This clonotype was recorded at least ten times. The chain combines TRBV30 with TRBJ2-1, with D perhaps assigned TRBD1 or TRBD2 (5 bases each). Per germline, CDR1 GTSNPN and CDR2 SVGIG (reference sequence). The CDR3 consists of 12 residues. V was shortened by 4 bases and J by 7 bases, with 11 bases between the two germline ends. CDR3 in amino acids: CAWNGGSNEQFF. The CDR3 nucleotides read TGTGCCTGGAATGGGGGAAGTAATGAGCAGTTCTTC. Filled out from reference TRBV30 and TRBJ2-1, the complete variable domain reads SQTIHQWPATLVQPVGSPLSLECTVEGTSNPNLYWYRQAAGRGLQLLFYSVGIGQISSEVPQNLSASRPQDRQFILSSKKLLLSDSGFYLCAWNGGSNEQFFGPGTRLTVL.

Only one count was recorded for this clonotype. The junction shows a germline mismatch at one end, possibly a read error. The chain combines TRBV19 with TRBJ2-1; 9 bases agree with TRBD2. Germline V gene data show CDR1 as LNHDA and CDR2 as SQIVND (reference sequence). The CDR3 totals 15 residues. The CDR3 DNA reads as TGTGCCTGTAGTTACCAGCGGGGGGCCCCGCTAGAGCAGTTCTTC. As protein: CACSYQRGAPLEQFF.

The table lists this clonotype with many counts. This sequence joins TRBV7-3 and TRBJ2-1; TRBD2 aligns across 7 bases. With 5 bases clipped from V and 0 bases from J, the junction kept 4 bases outside the gene matches. The CDR3 contains 15 residues. Germline V CDR1 and CDR2: SGHTA, FQGTGA. The CDR3 nucleotides read TGTGCCAGCAGCCCCGGGAGGTTCTCCTACAATGAGCAGTTCTTC. This translates into CASSPGRFSYNEQFF.

As concerns this clonotype: A far larger clone differs by one base, so this is likely a read error. The chain joins TRBV6-5 to TRBJ2-7; D not certain. Germline CDR1 is MNHEY and CDR2 is SVGAGI. The CDR3 is 14 amino acids. The DNA for the CDR3 is TGTGCCAGCAGACAAGGGATTGCCTACTACGAGCATTACTTC. Translating gives CASRQGIAYYEHYF.

To note about this clonotype: A single base separates this from a much larger clone, so it may be a read error. The CDR3 bases are TGTGTCAGCACCAATGAGCAGTTCTTC. This encodes CVSTNEQFF. The J gene is TRBJ2-1, the V gene TRBV11-2; D is unresolved. The CDR3 length is 9 residues. Germline CDR1 reads SGHAT; CDR2 reads FQNNGV.

At least ten counts were recorded for this clonotype. The genes are TRBV19 and TRBJ1-1; tentative D call: TRBD1 (5 bases). Deletions cut 4 bases from V and 3 bases from J, with 15 bases between. Germline CDR1 is LNHDA and CDR2 is SQIVND (reference sequence). CDR3 length: 15 amino acids. Here the CDR3 reads CASSSPSAGDTEAFF. CDR3 in DNA: TGTGCCAGTAGTAGCCCTTCTGCGGGGGACACTGAAGCTTTCTTT.

This clonotype was observed at least ten times. The chain carries TRBV3-1 and TRBJ2-2, with D possibly being TRBD2 (5 bases). The CDR3 loop spans 16 amino acids. V was trimmed by 3 bases and J by 0 bases, leaving 11 bases between them. CDR1 and CDR2 from the germline V gene are LGHDT and YNNKEL (reference sequence). The CDR3 DNA is TGTGCCAGCAGCCAGGACTTCCATGCGAACACCGGGGAGCTGTTTTTT. Amino acid sequence: CASSQDFHANTGELFF.

This clonotype showed up many times. This chain joins TRBV5-1 and TRBJ1-1; 8 positions match TRBD1. Germline lookup yields CDR1 SGHRS and CDR2 YFSETQ. With V trimmed by 3 bases and J by 3 bases, 13 bases remained unmatched. The CDR3 is 17 residues long. CDR3 coding DNA: TGCGCCAGCAGCTCAGGGGGCCATTCCGGCTGGGACACTGAAGCTTTCTTT. Protein sequence: CASSSGGHSGWDTEAFF.

CDR3 in DNA: TGTGCCAGCAGTCCCGGGACAGGGGACGATTTGGGCTATGGCTACACCTTC. Residues: CASSPGTGDDLGYGYTF. The chain links TRBV28 to TRBJ1-2, with 10 bases matching TRBD1. Germline CDR1 and CDR2: MDHEN and SYDVKM. J was trimmed by 4 bases and V by 5 bases; bases with no gene match: 13. The CDR3 runs 17 residues.

This clonotype appeared a few times. This sequence joins TRBV4-3 and TRBJ2-1; TRBD1 aligns across 7 bases. The CDR3 spans 15 residues. V was clipped by 2 bases and J by 3 bases; unmatched bases: 4. Germline CDR1 reads LGHNA; CDR2 reads YSLEER. DNA of the CDR3: TGCGCCAGCAGCCAACGACAGGGCCGCTACAATGAGCAGTTCTTC. It codes for CASSQRQGRYNEQFF.

Note on this clonotype: A far larger clone is only one base removed, so a read error is likely. Likely a read error: the CDR3 ends without its conserved phenylalanine or tryptophan. The chain joins TRBV6-5 to TRBJ1-4; TRBD1 is a possible D gene (6 bases). The germline V gene encodes CDR1 MNHEY and CDR2 SVGAGI. The V and J ends lost 4 bases and 7 bases respectively, with 10 bases between them. The CDR3 totals 13 residues. The CDR3 here is CASSFGGGEKLFL. The CDR3 coding sequence is TGTGCCAGCAGTTTCGGGGGCGGTGAAAAACTGTTTCTT.

This clonotype was found many times. The chain is built from TRBV20-1 and TRBJ2-5, with D possibly being TRBD2 (6 bases). Germline CDR1 and CDR2: DFQATT and SNEGSKA (reference sequence). The CDR3 is 13 residues long. V lost 1 base and J 5 bases, leaving 11 bases between the germline ends. CDR3 coding DNA: TGCAGTGCTAGAGGACTAGGAGGCGAGACCCAGTACTTC. It is translated as CSARGLGGETQYF.

The table lists this clonotype with many counts. The chain couples TRBV15 to TRBJ1-3; D is perhaps TRBD1 (5 bases). The germline V and J ends were trimmed by 1 base and 5 bases, with 15 bases remaining between them. CDR3 length equals 16 residues. Germline CDR1 LNHNV, CDR2 YYDKDF (reference sequence). The CDR3 region has the DNA TGTGCCACCAGCAGAGGTAGAGGCAGGGAAAGAAACACCATATATTTT. It encodes CATSRGRGRERNTIYF.

Concerning this clonotype: This could be a read error, since a much larger clone is one nucleotide away. The chain couples TRBV9 to TRBJ2-2; TRBD2 might be the D (5 bases). V gave up 4 bases and J gave up 7 bases, with 14 bases separating them. Looked up from germline, CDR1 is SGDLS and CDR2 is YYNGEE. This CDR3 contains 14 residues. The CDR3 reads CASSPGSPDGELFF. CDR3 nucleotides: TGTGCCAGCAGCCCGGGATCCCCGGACGGGGAGCTGTTTTTT. The whole variable domain, filled in from reference TRBV9 and TRBJ2-2, reads DSGVTQTPKHLITATGQRVTLRCSPRSGDLSVYWYQQSLDQGLQFLIQYYNGEERAKGNILERFSAQQFPDLHSELNLSSLELGDSALYFCASSPGSPDGELFFGEGSRLTVL.

In this sample, this clonotype turned up many times. This sequence joins TRBV7-9 and TRBJ1-2; D not resolved. The V gene's germline CDR1 is SEHNR and CDR2 FQNEAQ (reference sequence). The CDR3 has 13 amino acids. V was cut by 1 base and J by 5 bases, with 8 bases left in between. The CDR3 protein is CASSLVGKYGYTF. In nucleotides, the CDR3 is TGTGCCAGCAGCTTAGTAGGGAAATATGGCTACACCTTC.

This clonotype was observed many times. The J gene is TRBJ2-3, the V gene TRBV11-3, with TRBD2 as a possible D gene (5 bases). Looked up from germline, CDR1 is SGHNT and CDR2 is YENEEA. The CDR3 has 15 amino acids. Trimming stripped 5 bases from V and 1 base from J, with 13 bases between. This chain's CDR3 is CASSRGLSGTDTQYF. CDR3 coding DNA: TGTGCCAGCAGCCGCGGGTTATCGGGCACAGATACGCAGTATTTT. The full variable domain, rest sourced from reference TRBV11-3 and TRBJ2-3, is EAGVVQSPRYKIIEKKQPVAFWCNPISGHNTLYWYLQNLGQGPELLIRYENEEAVDDSQLPKDRFSAERLKGVDSTLKIQPAELGDSAVYLCASSRGLSGTDTQYFGPGTRLTVL.

This clonotype was detected ten times or more. This chain connects TRBV20-1 to TRBJ1-5, with D perhaps matching TRBD1 (5 bases). There are 12 residues in the CDR3. The germline V and J ends were trimmed by 6 bases and 3 bases, with 9 bases remaining between them. CDR1 and CDR2 from the germline V gene are DFQATT and SNEGSKA (reference sequence). The DNA of the CDR3 is TGCAGTGCGGGGGTTTCCAATCAGCCCCAGCATTTT. Its translation is CSAGVSNQPQHF.

This clonotype was picked up a small number of times. A read error likely explains this, since a far larger clone differs by one base. The rearrangement uses TRBV6-9 and TRBJ2-6; 8 nucleotides align to TRBD1. Germline loops: CDR1 MNHGY, CDR2 SVAAGI. This CDR3 is built from 17 residues. J was trimmed by 6 bases and V by 4 bases; bases with no gene match: 11. The CDR3 nucleotides are TGTGCCAGCAGTTCATTCAGGGGGCGCGCTGCGGCCAACGTCCTGACTTTC. It codes for CASSSFRGRAAANVLTF.

This clonotype was picked up many times. The chain combines TRBV12-3 or TRBV12-4 with TRBJ1-1; D is unresolved. This CDR3 region has 14 residues. The germline V and J ends were trimmed by 6 bases and 1 base, with 12 bases remaining between them. CDR3 amino acids: CASSGRPPNTEAFF. CDR3 nucleotides: TGTGCCAGCAGCGGGAGGCCACCGAACACTGAAGCTTTCTTT.

Note on this clonotype: The junction departs from the called germline gene at one end, perhaps through a read error. The genes are TRBV4-2 and TRBJ1-5; 7 nucleotides align to TRBD1. This CDR3 has 18 amino acids. The germline gives CDR1 LGHNA, CDR2 YNFKEQ. The CDR3 sequence: CAISRAGTVDYGNQPQHF. CDR3 DNA: TGTGCCATCAGCCGTGCCGGGACAGTCGATTATGGCAATCAGCCCCAGCATTTT.